This T cell receptor beta chain appears in the sequencing data of a study of graft-versus-host responses after intestinal transplantation. Turning to the study itself: Uniformly, recipients were administered anti-thymocyte globulin induction with subsequent tacrolimus and steroids for about 3 years.

Method: immunoSEQ multiplex PCR; TCRdb's copy keeps in-frame clones and lacks some. The sample gives about 86,000 clones, 88% of which show up once; approximately 0.28% is in the top ten. Findings and caveats of the study: Among recipient marrow samples, GvH clones were found; some appeared first in ileum or blood. Subjects displaying graft-donor T cell macrochimerism possessed elevated graft-versus-host to host-versus-graft clonal ratios inside allografts. Peak GvH clone levels in circulation were associated with early post-transplant HvG declines.

This clone has a handful of counts. What it recognizes is unknown. Source: unstimulated CD4+ T cells sorted from spleen or lymph node cells, taken before transplant. The clonotype was recovered from a human donor who was the organ donor for an intestinal transplant.

The CDR3 coding sequence is TGTGCCAGCAGTCAATGGACTAGCGGTCACAATGAGCAGTTCTTC. Residues: CASSQWTSGHNEQFF. J is TRBJ2-1 and V is TRBV2, with 10 bases identical to TRBD2. This CDR3 has 15 residues. CDR1 and CDR2 (germline): SNHLY, FYNNEI. V was pared by 5 bases and J by 5 bases, with 6 bases of the junction left unmatched.